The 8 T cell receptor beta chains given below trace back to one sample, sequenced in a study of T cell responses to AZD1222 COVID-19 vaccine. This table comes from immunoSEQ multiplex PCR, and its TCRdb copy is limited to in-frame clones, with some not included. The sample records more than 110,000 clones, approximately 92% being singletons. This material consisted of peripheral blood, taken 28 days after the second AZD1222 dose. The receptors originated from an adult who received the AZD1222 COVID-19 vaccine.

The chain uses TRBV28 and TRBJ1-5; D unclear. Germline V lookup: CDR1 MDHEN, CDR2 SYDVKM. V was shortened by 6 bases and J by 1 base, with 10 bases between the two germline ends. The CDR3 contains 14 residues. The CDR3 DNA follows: TGTGCCAGCAGGACCTTCGAGAGCAATCAGCCCCAGCATTTT. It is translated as CASRTFESNQPQHF.

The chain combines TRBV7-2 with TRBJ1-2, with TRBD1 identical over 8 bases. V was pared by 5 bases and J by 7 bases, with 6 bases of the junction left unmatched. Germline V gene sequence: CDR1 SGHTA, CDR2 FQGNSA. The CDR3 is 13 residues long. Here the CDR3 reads CASSATGVGGYTF. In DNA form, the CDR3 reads TGTGCCAGCAGCGCGACAGGGGTAGGTGGCTACACCTTC.

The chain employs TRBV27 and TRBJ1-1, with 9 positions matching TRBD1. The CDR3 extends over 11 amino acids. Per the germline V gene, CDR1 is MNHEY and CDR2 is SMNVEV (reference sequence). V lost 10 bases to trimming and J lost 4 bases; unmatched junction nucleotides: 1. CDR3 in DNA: TGTGCCACGACAGGGGGCACTGAAGCTTTCTTT. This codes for CATTGGTEAFF.

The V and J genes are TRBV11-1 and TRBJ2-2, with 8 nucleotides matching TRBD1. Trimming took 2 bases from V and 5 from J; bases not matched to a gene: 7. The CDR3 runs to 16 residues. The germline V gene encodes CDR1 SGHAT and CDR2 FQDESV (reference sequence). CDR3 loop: CASSLLQGARTGELFF. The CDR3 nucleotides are TGTGCCAGCAGCTTACTCCAGGGGGCGAGGACCGGGGAGCTGTTTTTT.

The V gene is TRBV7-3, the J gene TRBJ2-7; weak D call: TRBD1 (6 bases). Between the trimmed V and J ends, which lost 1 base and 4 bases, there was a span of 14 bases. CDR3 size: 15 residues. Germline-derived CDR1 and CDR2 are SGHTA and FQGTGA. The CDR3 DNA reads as TGTGCCAGCAGCTTAATAGGGGGACGAGGGTACGAGCAGTACTTC. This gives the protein CASSLIGGRGYEQYF.

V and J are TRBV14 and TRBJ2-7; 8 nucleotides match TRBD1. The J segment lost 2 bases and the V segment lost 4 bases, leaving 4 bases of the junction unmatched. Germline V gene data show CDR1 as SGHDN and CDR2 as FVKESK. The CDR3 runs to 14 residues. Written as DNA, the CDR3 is TGTGCCAGCAGCCGAGCAGGGGGCCCCTACGAGCAGTACTTC. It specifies CASSRAGGPYEQYF.

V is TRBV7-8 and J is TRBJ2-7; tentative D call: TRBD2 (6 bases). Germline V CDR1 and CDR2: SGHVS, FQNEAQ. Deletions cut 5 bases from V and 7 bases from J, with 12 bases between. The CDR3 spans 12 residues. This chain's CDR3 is CASSLTSKEQYF. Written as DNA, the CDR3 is TGTGCCAGCAGCCTGACTAGTAAGGAGCAGTACTTC.

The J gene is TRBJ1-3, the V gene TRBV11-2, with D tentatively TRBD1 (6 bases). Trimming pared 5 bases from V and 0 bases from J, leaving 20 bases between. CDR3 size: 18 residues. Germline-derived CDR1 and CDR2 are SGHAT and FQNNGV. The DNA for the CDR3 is TGTGCCAGCAGCCCGCTGGGGCAGGGGCAGGCCTCTGGAAACACCATATATTTT. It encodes CASSPLGQGQASGNTIYF.